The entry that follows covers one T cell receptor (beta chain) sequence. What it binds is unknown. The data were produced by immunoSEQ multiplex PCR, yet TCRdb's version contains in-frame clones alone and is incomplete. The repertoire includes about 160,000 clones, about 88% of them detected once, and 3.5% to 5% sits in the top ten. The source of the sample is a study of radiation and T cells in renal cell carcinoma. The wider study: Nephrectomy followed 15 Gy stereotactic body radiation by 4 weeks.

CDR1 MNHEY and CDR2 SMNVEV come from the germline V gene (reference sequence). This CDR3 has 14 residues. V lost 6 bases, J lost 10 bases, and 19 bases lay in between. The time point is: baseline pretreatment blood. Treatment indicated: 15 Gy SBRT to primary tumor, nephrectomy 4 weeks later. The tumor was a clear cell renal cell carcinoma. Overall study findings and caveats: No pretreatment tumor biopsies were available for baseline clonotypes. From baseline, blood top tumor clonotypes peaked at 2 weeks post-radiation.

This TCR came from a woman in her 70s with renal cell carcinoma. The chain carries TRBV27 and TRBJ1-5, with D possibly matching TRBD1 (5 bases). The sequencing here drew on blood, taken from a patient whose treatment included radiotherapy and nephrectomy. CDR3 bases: TGTGCCAGCAGCCGTACTGGGGGGTATTCCCCCCAGCATTTT. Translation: CASSRTGGYSPQHF.